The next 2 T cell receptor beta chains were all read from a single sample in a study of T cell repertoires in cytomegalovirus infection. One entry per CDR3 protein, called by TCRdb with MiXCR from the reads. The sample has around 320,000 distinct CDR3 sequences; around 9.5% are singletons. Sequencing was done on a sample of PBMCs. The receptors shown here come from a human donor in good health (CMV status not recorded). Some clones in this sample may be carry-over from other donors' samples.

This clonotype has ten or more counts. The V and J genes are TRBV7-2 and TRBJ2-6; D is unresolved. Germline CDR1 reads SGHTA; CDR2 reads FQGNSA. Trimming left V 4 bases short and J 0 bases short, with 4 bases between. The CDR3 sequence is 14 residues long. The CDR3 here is CASSSVSGANVLTF. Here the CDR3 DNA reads TGTGCCAGCAGCTCGGTCTCTGGGGCCAACGTCCTGACTTTC. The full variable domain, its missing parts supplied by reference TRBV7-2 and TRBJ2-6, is GAGVSQSPSNKVTEKGKDVELRCDPISGHTALYWYRQSLGQGLEFLIYFQGNSAPDKSGLPSDRFSAERTGGSVSTLTIQRTQQEDSAVYLCASSSVSGANVLTFGAGSRLTVL.

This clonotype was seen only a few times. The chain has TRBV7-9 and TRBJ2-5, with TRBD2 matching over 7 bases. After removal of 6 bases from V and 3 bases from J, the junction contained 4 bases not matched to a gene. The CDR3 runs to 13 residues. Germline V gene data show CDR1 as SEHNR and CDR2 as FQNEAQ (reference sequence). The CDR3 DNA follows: TGTGCCAGCAGGCCAACTAGCGAAGAGACCCAGTACTTC. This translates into CASRPTSEETQYF.